These 11 T cell receptor beta chains originate from one sample sequenced in a study of blood T cell repertoires in COVID-19 (dated by TCRdb to about 2020). Libraries were prepared through the immunoSEQ multiplex PCR assay. TCRdb obtained this table from immuneACCESS and retained in-frame rearrangements with V and J assigned. These tables miss some clones; where compared with another copy, unresolved V genes account for less than half of the shortfall, and the remainder is unexplained. The sample table shows 300,000 to 450,000 clones, and about 85% are seen once. The ten largest clones capture roughly 3.7% of the sample. Material: peripheral blood. These receptor sequences come from a woman aged 18-29 years with acute or convalescent COVID-19.

The V gene is TRBV2, the J gene TRBJ2-5, with D possibly TRBD2 on 6 matching bases. The CDR3 runs 13 residues. The germline CDR1 and CDR2 sequences are SNHLY and FYNNEI. Trimming took 4 bases from V and 3 from J, leaving 9 bases between them. CDR3 sequence (DNA): TGTGCCAGCAGTGGCGGGGCAGAAGAGACCCAGTACTTC. Amino acid sequence: CASSGGAEETQYF.

V usage is TRBV7-6 and J usage is TRBJ2-5; TRBD2 agrees at 11 bases. Germline V gene lookup returns CDR1 SGHVS and CDR2 FNYEAQ. The CDR3 spans 15 residues. The V gene end was trimmed by 4 bases and the J gene end by 1 base; junction bases not matched to a gene: 2. DNA for the CDR3: TGTGCCAGCAGCTATACTAGCGGGGGCCAAGAGACCCAGTACTTC. Translation gives CASSYTSGGQETQYF. Full variable domain (rest looked up from reference TRBV7-6 and TRBJ2-5): GAGVSQSPRYKVTKRGQDVALRCDPISGHVSLYWYRQALGQGPEFLTYFNYEAQQDKSGLPNDRFSAERPEGSISTLTIQRTEQRDSAMYRCASSYTSGGQETQYFGPGTRLLVL.

J is TRBJ1-5 and V is TRBV5-6, with 10 bases matching TRBD1. The CDR3 is made up of 17 amino acids. Germline values: CDR1 SGHDT, CDR2 YYEEEE. V shed 0 bases, J shed 6 bases, and the junction held 9 bases outside the gene matches. DNA of the CDR3: TGTGCCAGCAGCTTGGGTTCCGGGACAGGGGTCACTCAGCCCCAGCATTTT. Protein sequence: CASSLGSGTGVTQPQHF. Combining the CDR3 with reference TRBV5-6 and TRBJ1-5 gives the whole variable domain DAGVTQSPTHLIKTRGQQVTLRCSPKSGHDTVSWYQQALGQGPQFIFQYYEEEERQRGNFPDRFSGHQFPNYSSELNVNALLLGDSALYLCASSLGSGTGVTQPQHFGDGTRLSIL.

V and J are TRBV9 and TRBJ1-1, with D unclear. This CDR3 spans 16 amino acids. Germline V gene data show CDR1 as SGDLS and CDR2 as YYNGEE. V was trimmed by 3 bases and J by 4 bases, leaving 19 bases between them. CDR3 protein: CASSDHLKDGVTEAFF. The CDR3 coding sequence is TGTGCCAGCAGCGATCATCTCAAGGACGGGGTCACTGAAGCTTTCTTT.

The chain combines TRBV18 with TRBJ1-3; TRBD1 matches 9 bases. The CDR3 consists of 16 residues. Germline V CDR1 and CDR2: KGHSH, LQKENI. J gave up 0 bases and V 6 bases, and 6 bases lay outside the gene matches. CDR3 region: CASSPNRGLSGNTIYF. The CDR3 DNA sequence: TGTGCCAGCTCGCCTAACAGGGGGCTCTCTGGAAACACCATATATTTT.

This chain links TRBV6-5 with TRBJ1-2; 11 bases line up with TRBD1. The CDR3 is made up of 15 amino acids. Germline V gene lookup returns CDR1 MNHEY and CDR2 SVGAGI. V lost 7 bases and J lost 4; bases outside the gene matches: 8. The chain's CDR3 is CASISGQGAVYGYTF. CDR3 sequence (DNA): TGTGCCAGCATTTCTGGACAGGGGGCGGTCTATGGCTACACCTTC.

The V call is TRBV29-1, the J call TRBJ1-1, with 10 nucleotides matching TRBD1. Per germline, CDR1 SQVTM and CDR2 ANQGSEA. The CDR3 sequence is 13 residues long. J lost 5 bases, V lost 4 bases, and 4 bases had no gene match. CDR3 coding DNA: TGCAGCGTTGGGTGGGACAGGGGAACTGAAGCTTTCTTT. Translated, it gives CSVGWDRGTEAFF.

The sample holds one count of this clone. This chain links TRBV11-3 with TRBJ2-1; 12 nucleotides align to TRBD2. The trim removed 5 bases at V and 9 bases at J, leaving 5 bases unmatched. The CDR3 has 14 residues. Germline CDR1 reads SGHNT; CDR2 reads YENEEA. CDR3 residues: CASSPPGLAGEQFF. The CDR3 nucleotides read TGTGCCAGCAGCCCACCGGGACTAGCGGGTGAGCAGTTCTTC.

This rearrangement joins TRBV14 to TRBJ2-7; D is ambiguous. This CDR3 region has 14 residues. Germline assignment: CDR1 SGHDN and CDR2 FVKESK. The germline V and J ends were trimmed by 1 base and 3 bases, with 10 bases remaining between them. The DNA of the CDR3 is TGTGCCAGCAGCCAAGTGACGAGGTTCTACGAGCAGTACTTC. As protein: CASSQVTRFYEQYF.

The chain has TRBV2 and TRBJ2-1, with TRBD1 as a possible D gene (6 bases). The CDR3 length is 16 residues. Germline V gene sequence: CDR1 SNHLY, CDR2 FYNNEI. The germline V and J ends were trimmed by 5 bases and 2 bases, with 16 bases remaining between them. The CDR3: CASSRGGQLTYNEQFF. CDR3 DNA sequence: TGTGCCAGCAGTCGGGGTGGACAGCTAACCTACAATGAGCAGTTCTTC. Together with reference TRBV2 and TRBJ2-1, the CDR3 gives the full variable domain: EPEVTQTPSHQVTQMGQEVILRCVPISNHLYFYWYRQILGQKVEFLVSFYNNEISEKSEIFDDQFSVERPDGSNFTLKIRSTKLEDSAMYFCASSRGGQLTYNEQFFGPGTRLTVL.

J is TRBJ2-7 and V is TRBV9; TRBD2 agrees at 10 bases. This CDR3 comprises 16 residues. J gave up 2 bases and V 4 bases, and 9 bases lay outside the gene matches. Germline lookup yields CDR1 SGDLS and CDR2 YYNGEE. Here the CDR3 DNA reads TGTGCCAGCAGCACTCTAGCGGGAGAAGCCCCCTACGAGCAGTACTTC. This translates into CASSTLAGEAPYEQYF. The full variable domain, rest sourced from reference TRBV9 and TRBJ2-7, is DSGVTQTPKHLITATGQRVTLRCSPRSGDLSVYWYQQSLDQGLQFLIQYYNGEERAKGNILERFSAQQFPDLHSELNLSSLELGDSALYFCASSTLAGEAPYEQYFGPGTRLTVT.